This TCR beta chain was recovered during a study of CD8 T cells in ankylosing spondylitis. In regard to this clonotype: The antigen remains unidentified.

The CDR3 runs 14 residues. Germline CDR1 ENHRY, CDR2 SYGVKD. The ends were cut back, 10 bases at V and 5 bases at J, with 21 bases in the middle. Scientists made TCR beta libraries using quantitative 5'-RACE with molecular barcodes. In TCRdb, the 5' RACE reads were re-called with MiXCR into one record per CDR3 protein. The sample carries hundreds of thousands of distinct CDR3 sequences, 15% to 25% recorded once. Whole-study results and caveats: Some of the motif variants had earlier been found in reactive arthritis patients' fluid and blood. Apparently characteristic of ankylosing spondylitis blood was a TCR beta motif (about 8 highly homologous variants). According to the report, clones linked to the disease were significantly enriched in matched synovial fluid samples taken from ankylosing spondylitis patients.

The source material was blood, either unsorted or a sorted T cell fraction (not recorded which). The chain recombines TRBV10-3 with TRBJ2-7; D remains ambiguous. This clonotype was sampled from a male donor with ankylosing spondylitis or in good health (not recorded which). The CDR3 region is CATHEPGIANEQYV. CDR3 nucleotides: TGTGCCACCCACGAGCCAGGCATCGCGAACGAGCAGTACGTC.